Detailed here is one T cell receptor beta chain. This sample is part of a study of cytomegalovirus exposure and HLA in healthy donors. PCR involved 60 Vbeta and 13 Jbeta primers. Produced via immunoSEQ multiplex PCR; TCRdb's table is partial and in-frame only. The profile covers over 100,000 clones, with roughly 74% appearing a single time and roughly 0.87% taken by the ten largest. Trimming pared 4 bases from V and 5 bases from J, leaving 15 bases between. CDR3 length: 14 amino acids. Germline CDR1 and CDR2: SGHKS and YYEKEE (reference sequence). The source material was PBMCs. The genes are TRBV5-5 and TRBJ1-2; D may be TRBD1 (6 bases). The TCR comes from a woman aged 25 to 39 in good health and CMV-seronegative. The CDR3 spells CASSPGAGGYGYTF. The DNA for the CDR3 is TGTGCCAGCAGCCCAGGGGCGGGGGGATATGGCTACACCTTC.